One and the same sample provided the 30 T cell receptor beta chains below, sequenced in a study of T cell responses to AZD1222 COVID-19 vaccine. This table comes from immunoSEQ multiplex PCR, and its TCRdb copy is limited to in-frame clones, with some not included. The sample includes over 150,000 clones, 87% seen only once; the top ten take 2.6%. The source material was peripheral blood, sampled on day 0 of AZD1222 vaccination. Every receptor here comes from an adult in good health.

This clone was seen a handful of times. V usage is TRBV28 and J usage is TRBJ1-1; 9 bases fit TRBD1. V shed 4 bases, J shed 3 bases, and the junction held 15 bases outside the gene matches. This CDR3 has 18 residues. Germline-derived CDR1 and CDR2 are MDHEN and SYDVKM. The chain's CDR3 is CASSSPRSNRGPDTEAFF. In DNA, the CDR3 is TGTGCCAGCAGTTCGCCTCGCAGCAACAGGGGGCCGGACACTGAAGCTTTCTTT. The full variable domain, completed using reference TRBV28 and TRBJ1-1, is DVKVTQSSRYLVKRTGEKVFLECVQDMDHENMFWYRQDPGLGLRLIYFSYDVKMKEKGDIPEGYSVSREKKERFSLILESASTNQTSMYLCASSSPRSNRGPDTEAFFGQGTRLTVV.

This chain connects TRBV18 to TRBJ2-7; TRBD1 aligns across 9 bases. Per germline, CDR1 KGHSH and CDR2 LQKENI. This CDR3 is 15 amino acids long. With V trimmed by 6 bases and J by 3 bases, 9 bases remained unmatched. The CDR3 protein is CASSQPGTGSYEQYF. The CDR3 DNA follows: TGTGCCAGCTCCCAACCAGGGACAGGGAGCTACGAGCAGTACTTC.

This CDR3 is CASSFLGAGTEAFF. The CDR3 coding sequence is TGTGCCAGCAGCTTTTTGGGGGCGGGAACTGAAGCTTTCTTT. The chain recombines TRBV7-9 with TRBJ1-1, with TRBD1 as a possible D gene (6 bases). There are 14 residues in the CDR3. The V end lost 3 bases, the J end lost 5 bases, and 13 bases lay between the germline ends. Germline values: CDR1 SEHNR, CDR2 FQNEAQ (reference sequence).

This chain links TRBV19 with TRBJ2-1; possible D gene TRBD1, 5 bases. Trimming left V 3 bases short and J 0 bases short, with 15 bases between. The CDR3 length is 17 residues. Germline-derived CDR1 and CDR2 are LNHDA and SQIVND (reference sequence). The CDR3 region has the DNA TGTGCCAGTAGTATCTGGCCTTCCAGGGCCTCCTACAATGAGCAGTTCTTC. Protein sequence: CASSIWPSRASYNEQFF.

The chain recombines TRBV24-1 with TRBJ2-1, with 12 bases lining up with TRBD2. There are 15 residues in the CDR3. The V gene end was trimmed by 7 bases and the J gene end by 7 bases; junction bases not matched to a gene: 7. The germline CDR1 and CDR2 sequences are KGHDR and SFDVKD. CDR3 protein: CATSALAGGQNEQFF. CDR3 bases: TGTGCCACCAGCGCACTAGCGGGAGGACAGAATGAGCAGTTCTTC.

The gene calls are TRBV27 and TRBJ1-1; 8 bases align to TRBD1. Trimming cost V 6 bases and J 0 bases; bases outside gene matches: 3. CDR1 is MNHEY, CDR2 SMNVEV, per germline (reference sequence). The CDR3 has 14 amino acids. The CDR3 spells CASRQGGMNTEAFF. CDR3 nucleotide sequence: TGTGCCAGCAGACAGGGGGGGATGAACACTGAAGCTTTCTTT.

Only a few counts were recorded for this clone. V and J are TRBV18 and TRBJ2-5; D not resolved. Germline V lookup: CDR1 KGHSH, CDR2 LQKENI. V was clipped by 2 bases and J by 4 bases, with 8 bases between them. The CDR3 has 13 amino acids. CDR3 nucleotide sequence: TGTGCCAGCTCACCAGGTCAGCGAGAGACCCAGTACTTC. This gives the protein CASSPGQRETQYF.

The V and J genes are TRBV7-9 and TRBJ1-1, with 9 bases fitting TRBD1. The CDR3 extends over 15 amino acids. Per the germline V gene, CDR1 is SEHNR and CDR2 is FQNEAQ (reference sequence). Germline trimming cut 8 bases from V and 8 bases from J; bases unmatched to any gene: 15. CDR3 amino acids: CASSDAWGQGLEAFF. Here the CDR3 DNA reads TGTGCCAGCTCCGACGCTTGGGGACAGGGACTAGAAGCTTTCTTT.

The chain recombines TRBV24-1 with TRBJ2-3; D might be TRBD2 (6 bases). This CDR3 spans 16 amino acids. From germline, CDR1 is KGHDR and CDR2 SFDVKD. V was trimmed by 4 bases and J by 4 bases, leaving 17 bases between them. CDR3 in DNA: TGTGCCACCAGTGAACCGGGCGGGACCCCGGCAGATACGCAGTATTTT. This codes for CATSEPGGTPADTQYF.

This clone was observed a few times. This chain links TRBV12-5 with TRBJ2-1; 7 bases map to TRBD1. This CDR3 is built from 15 residues. Germline trimming cut 3 bases from V and 8 bases from J; bases unmatched to any gene: 10. In germline, CDR1 is LGHNT, CDR2 FRNRAP. The CDR3 region is CASGFAHYRGDEQFF. The CDR3 coding sequence is TGTGCTAGTGGTTTCGCTCACTACAGGGGCGATGAGCAGTTCTTC.

The sample holds a few counts of this clone. The chain has TRBV7-9 and TRBJ2-7; D is unclear. Germline V gene data show CDR1 as SEHNR and CDR2 as FQNEAQ (reference sequence). V gave up 3 bases and J gave up 5 bases, with 17 bases separating them. The CDR3 loop spans 15 amino acids. CDR3 bases: TGTGCCAGCAGCTTCCACTACACGGGCGCCCACGAGCAGTACTTC. Its translation is CASSFHYTGAHEQYF. Variable domain in full (rest from reference TRBV7-9 and TRBJ2-7): DTGVSQNPRHKITKRGQNVTFRCDPISEHNRLYWYRQTLGQGPEFLTYFQNEAQLEKSRLLSDRFSAERPKGSFSTLEIQRTEQGDSAMYLCASSFHYTGAHEQYFGPGTRLTVT.

The chain combines TRBV9 with TRBJ1-1, with a possible D match to TRBD1 (6 bases). The CDR3 extends over 16 amino acids. CDR1 and CDR2 (germline): SGDLS, YYNGEE. Trimming left V 3 bases short and J 5 bases short, with 20 bases between. This CDR3 is CASSDPRQALGTEAFF. As DNA, the CDR3 is TGTGCCAGCAGCGACCCACGACAGGCGCTGGGGACTGAAGCTTTCTTT.

This chain links TRBV18 with TRBJ1-3, with D perhaps matching TRBD1 (5 bases). The V and J ends lost 2 bases and 0 bases respectively, with 11 bases between them. CDR1 and CDR2 (germline): KGHSH, LQKENI. The CDR3 runs to 16 residues. This chain's CDR3 is CASSPGAASSGNTIYF. As DNA, the CDR3 is TGTGCCAGCTCACCAGGGGCGGCGTCCTCTGGAAACACCATATATTTT. The entire variable domain, with the rest obtained from reference TRBV18 and TRBJ1-3, is as follows: NAGVMQNPRHLVRRRGQEARLRCSPMKGHSHVYWYRQLPEEGLKFMVYLQKENIIDESGMPKERFSAEFPKEGPSILRIQQVVRGDSAAYFCASSPGAASSGNTIYFGEGSWLTVV.

The gene calls are TRBV12-5 and TRBJ1-2; TRBD1 is a possible D gene (6 bases). V lost 1 base and J lost 8, with 11 bases in between. The CDR3 totals 13 residues. Germline V gene lookup returns CDR1 LGHNT and CDR2 FRNRAP. This chain's CDR3 is CASGLDTGRGYTF. The CDR3 region has the DNA TGTGCTAGTGGTTTGGACACAGGGCGCGGCTACACCTTC. The full variable domain, rest sourced from reference TRBV12-5 and TRBJ1-2, is DARVTQTPRHKVTEMGQEVTMRCQPILGHNTVFWYRQTMMQGLELLAYFRNRAPLDDSGMPKDRFSAEMPDATLATLKIQPSEPRDSAVYFCASGLDTGRGYTFGSGTRLTVV.

V is TRBV2 and J is TRBJ2-4, with D uncertain. CDR3 size: 13 residues. Trimming pared 2 bases from V and 9 bases from J, leaving 11 bases between. Germline V gene sequence: CDR1 SNHLY, CDR2 FYNNEI. The CDR3 sequence is CASSETGLGIQYF. DNA of the CDR3: TGTGCCAGCAGTGAAACTGGGCTGGGCATTCAGTACTTC.

The table lists this clone with a few counts. J is TRBJ1-2 and V is TRBV29-1; 7 nucleotides line up with TRBD1. V shed 7 bases and J 4 bases; nucleotides not matched to a gene: 6. The CDR3 runs to 12 residues. Germline values: CDR1 SQVTM, CDR2 ANQGSEA. CDR3: CSALQGSYGYTF. The CDR3 bases are TGCAGCGCCTTACAGGGGAGCTATGGCTACACCTTC.

The rearrangement joins TRBV11-2 to TRBJ1-1; D gene unclear. Germline V gene data show CDR1 as SGHAT and CDR2 as FQNNGV. The CDR3 is made up of 14 amino acids. V shed 8 bases and J shed 4 bases, with 17 bases lying between them. The CDR3: CASLRGSHGTEAFF. The CDR3 bases are TGTGCCAGCTTACGGGGTAGCCACGGCACTGAAGCTTTCTTT.

The chain is built from TRBV6-6 and TRBJ1-2; weak D call: TRBD1 (5 bases). The CDR3 totals 16 residues. The V end lost 4 bases, the J end lost 8 bases, and 23 bases lay between the germline ends. The germline V gene has CDR1 MNHNY and CDR2 SVGAGI (reference sequence). The CDR3 DNA is TGTGCCAGCAGTTCTCGGGACCTTTCACGAGCGGAAGGCTACACCTTC. Its protein product is CASSSRDLSRAEGYTF.

In DNA, the CDR3 is TGTGCCAGCAGCTTACAGGGGGCATTAAGGAACATTCAGTACTTC. Encoded protein: CASSLQGALRNIQYF. The chain links TRBV7-2 to TRBJ2-4, with 8 bases that match TRBD1. J lost 7 bases, V lost 2 bases, and 7 bases had no gene match. The CDR3 has 15 residues. CDR1 is SGHTA and CDR2 is FQGNSA in the germline V gene.

The chain links TRBV6-6 to TRBJ1-2; 9 positions match TRBD1. V dropped 11 bases and J dropped 4; count of bases not matched to a gene: 11. The CDR3 sequence is 14 residues long. Germline V gives CDR1 MNHNY, CDR2 SVGAGI (reference sequence). The CDR3 sequence: CAVDTGGLAYGYTF. The CDR3 nucleotides are TGTGCCGTCGATACAGGGGGCCTTGCCTATGGCTACACCTTC.

The chain employs TRBV5-1 and TRBJ1-4; no clear D gene. V was clipped by 1 base and J by 7 bases, with 14 bases between them. Germline CDR1 reads SGHRS; CDR2 reads YFSETQ. The CDR3 spans 15 residues. CDR3 DNA sequence: TGCGCCAGCAGCTTGTCGGCCGGGTATCCTGAAAAACTGTTTTTT. It yields the protein CASSLSAGYPEKLFF.

The CDR3 reads CSVSLWDTEAFF. The CDR3 nucleotides are TGCAGCGTTTCCCTCTGGGACACTGAAGCTTTCTTT. The rearrangement joins TRBV29-1 to TRBJ1-1, with D uncertain. The CDR3 spans 12 residues. Germline V CDR1 and CDR2: SQVTM, ANQGSEA. V lost 5 bases and J lost 3, with 10 bases in between.

The rearrangement links TRBV29-1 to TRBJ1-1, with unresolved D. The CDR3 is 13 amino acids. Germline lookup yields CDR1 SQVTM and CDR2 ANQGSEA. Trimming removed 6 bases at V and 1 base at J, with 12 bases between. The DNA of the CDR3 is TGCAGCGTCCATCCGGGTTGGAACACTGAAGCTTTCTTT. Translated, it gives CSVHPGWNTEAFF.

V gene TRBV11-3 combines with J gene TRBJ2-7; TRBD1 is a possible D gene (6 bases). Looked up from germline, CDR1 is SGHNT and CDR2 is YENEEA. The CDR3 covers 15 residues. Trimming stripped 4 bases from V and 6 bases from J, with 19 bases between. The CDR3 DNA sequence: TGTGCCAGCAGCTCATCAACCGGGACAACTGCCGAGCAGTACTTC. Translating it yields CASSSSTGTTAEQYF.

The chain carries TRBV19 and TRBJ1-2, with TRBD1 as a possible D gene (5 bases). V dropped 5 bases and J dropped 2 bases, with 12 bases sitting between them. The CDR3 consists of 14 residues. CDR1 is LNHDA, CDR2 SQIVND, per germline (reference sequence). The CDR3 protein is CASSQGRGNYGYTF. Here the CDR3 DNA reads TGTGCCAGTAGTCAGGGTCGGGGGAACTATGGCTACACCTTC.

V and J are TRBV7-2 and TRBJ1-2, with D uncertain. The CDR3 is 15 residues long. V lost 2 bases to trimming and J lost 2 bases, with 12 bases between them. From germline, CDR1 is SGHTA and CDR2 FQGNSA. CDR3 sequence: CASSLMDLGNYGYTF. The CDR3 DNA is TGTGCCAGCAGCTTAATGGATCTCGGGAACTATGGCTACACCTTC.

The genes are TRBV18 and TRBJ2-6, with D hard to call. This CDR3 has 16 amino acids. Trimming stripped 6 bases from V and 2 bases from J, with 14 bases between. CDR1 is KGHSH and CDR2 is LQKENI in the germline V gene. CDR3 DNA sequence: TGTGCCAGCTCGGCCCCAGGCATCCCTGGGGCCAACGTCCTGACTTTC. The encoded protein is CASSAPGIPGANVLTF.

The rearrangement uses TRBV11-3 and TRBJ1-1; 9 bases match TRBD1. V lost 3 bases to trimming and J lost 5 bases; unmatched junction nucleotides: 7. The CDR3 loop spans 15 amino acids. CDR1 is SGHNT, CDR2 YENEEA, per germline. The CDR3 nucleotides are TGTGCCAGCAGCTTGGGACAGGGAGCGAGAACTGAAGCTTTCTTT. Translation gives CASSLGQGARTEAFF.

V usage is TRBV2 and J usage is TRBJ2-7, with unresolved D. Germline CDR1 and CDR2: SNHLY and FYNNEI. This CDR3 region has 15 residues. Trimming stripped 6 bases from V and 5 bases from J, with 20 bases between. The CDR3 spells CASRVKTVGPNEQYF. CDR3 nucleotide sequence: TGTGCCAGCAGAGTCAAGACTGTCGGCCCGAACGAGCAGTACTTC.

The CDR3 DNA follows: TGCGCCAGCAGCTTGCGGCGGGAAGGTAGTACCGGGGAGCTGTTTTTT. This translates into CASSLRREGSTGELFF. This chain connects TRBV5-1 to TRBJ2-2; D is possibly TRBD2 (6 bases). This CDR3 has 16 amino acids. Trimming pared 1 base from V and 5 bases from J, leaving 15 bases between. The V gene's germline CDR1 is SGHRS and CDR2 YFSETQ.